This TCR beta chain appears in the sequencing data of a study of T cell responses to AZD1222 COVID-19 vaccine. Study in general: Pooling was applied to second doses at about 4 or about 12 weeks.

TCRdb's copy holds only in-frame clones and misses some; the assay was immunoSEQ multiplex PCR. The repertoire has around 150,000 clones, 94% of them found once; the top ten carry roughly 1.3%. Study outcomes and limitations: Two AZD1222 doses significantly raised spike-specific TCR breadth and depth over controls. Unmutated variant regions are reportedly targeted by nearly half of spike-specific TCRs. Among the donors, most were white British and more were female, and clonal diversity was possibly underestimated.

In regard to this clone: What it binds is not known.

V gave up 4 bases and J gave up 4 bases, with 14 bases separating them. The CDR3 has 14 residues. The germline gives CDR1 SGHRS, CDR2 YFSETQ. This sample comprised peripheral blood, obtained on day 0 of AZD1222 vaccination. The V and J genes are TRBV5-1 and TRBJ1-1; D is ambiguous. This receptor was obtained from an adult in good health. For the CDR3, the DNA is TGCGCCAGCAGCCTAGGACTGGACCGCACTGAAGCTTTCTTT. Amino acids: CASSLGLDRTEAFF. Looking up the rest from reference TRBV5-1 and TRBJ1-1 gives the full variable domain: KAGVTQTPRYLIKTRGQQVTLSCSPISGHRSVSWYQQTPGQGLQFLFEYFSETQRNKGNFPGRFSGRQFSNSRSEMNVSTLELGDSALYLCASSLGLDRTEAFFGQGTRLTVV.